This record covers a single T cell receptor (beta chain). The target antigen is unknown. Each of the donors had around 10 milliliters of peripheral blood drawn into EDTA-treated Vacutainer tubes. The data were obtained in a study of blood T cells in healthy people across ages. PCR was performed a second time for roughly 7 to 11 cycles using a sample-barcoded 5' primer and a J-beta primer mix. TCRdb independently ran MiXCR on the 5' RACE reads; one entry per CDR3 protein. The sample holds over 1,300,000 distinct CDR3 sequences; around 59% are singletons and the top ten take 6.5% to 8.5%. Study findings and constraints: There were more naive CD4+ cells and higher diversity in long-lived donors than in aged donors. In older individuals, TCR beta diversity per million T cells was lower, falling roughly linearly with age.

CDR1 is SQVTM, CDR2 ANQGSEA, per germline. V gave up 7 bases and J gave up 6 bases; unmatched junction bases: 6. CDR3 size: 12 residues. This sequence joins TRBV29-1 and TRBJ1-2, with 9 bases identical to TRBD1. This TCR was recovered from a man younger than 35 in good health. The sample was blood. CDR3 bases: TGCAGCGGCGGGGGGACAGGGCATGGCTACACCTTC. Amino acid sequence: CSGGGTGHGYTF.